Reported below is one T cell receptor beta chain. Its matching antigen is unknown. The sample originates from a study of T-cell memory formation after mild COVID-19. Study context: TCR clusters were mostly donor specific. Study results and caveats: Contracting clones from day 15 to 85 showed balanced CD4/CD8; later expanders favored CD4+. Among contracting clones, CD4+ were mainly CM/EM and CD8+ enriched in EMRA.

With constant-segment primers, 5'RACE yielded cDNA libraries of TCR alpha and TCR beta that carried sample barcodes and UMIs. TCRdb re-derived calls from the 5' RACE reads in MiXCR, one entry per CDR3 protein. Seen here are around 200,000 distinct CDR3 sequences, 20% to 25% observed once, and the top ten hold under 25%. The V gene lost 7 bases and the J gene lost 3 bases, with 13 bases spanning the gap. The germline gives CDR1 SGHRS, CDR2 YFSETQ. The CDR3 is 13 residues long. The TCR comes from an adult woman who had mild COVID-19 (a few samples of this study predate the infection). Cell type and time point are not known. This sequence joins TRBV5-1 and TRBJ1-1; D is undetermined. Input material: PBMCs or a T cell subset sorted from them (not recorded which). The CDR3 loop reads CASQRTGHTEAFF. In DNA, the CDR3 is TGCGCCAGCCAAAGGACGGGCCACACTGAAGCTTTCTTT.